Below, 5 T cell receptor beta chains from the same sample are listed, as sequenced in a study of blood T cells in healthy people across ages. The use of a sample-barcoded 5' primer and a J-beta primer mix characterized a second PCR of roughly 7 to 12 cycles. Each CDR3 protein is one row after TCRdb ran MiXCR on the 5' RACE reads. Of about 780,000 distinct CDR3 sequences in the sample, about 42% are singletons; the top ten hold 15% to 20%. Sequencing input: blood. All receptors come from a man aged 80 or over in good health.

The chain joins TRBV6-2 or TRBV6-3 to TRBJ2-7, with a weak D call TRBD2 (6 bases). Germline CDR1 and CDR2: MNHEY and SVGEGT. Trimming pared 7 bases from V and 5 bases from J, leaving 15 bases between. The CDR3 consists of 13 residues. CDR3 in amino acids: CASKAWEVHEQYF. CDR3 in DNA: TGTGCCAGCAAGGCATGGGAGGTCCACGAGCAGTACTTC.

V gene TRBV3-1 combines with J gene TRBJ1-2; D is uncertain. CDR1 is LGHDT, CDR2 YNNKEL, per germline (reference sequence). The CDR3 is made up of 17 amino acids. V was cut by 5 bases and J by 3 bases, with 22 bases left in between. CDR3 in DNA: TGTGCCAGCAGCATACTCGGGAGTGGGCGGCCAGACTATGGCTACACCTTC. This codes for CASSILGSGRPDYGYTF.

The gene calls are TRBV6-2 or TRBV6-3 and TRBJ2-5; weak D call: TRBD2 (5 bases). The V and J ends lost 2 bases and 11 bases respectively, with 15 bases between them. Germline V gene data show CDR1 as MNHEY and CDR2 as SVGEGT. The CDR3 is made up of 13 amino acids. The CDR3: CASSYPPGVKQYF. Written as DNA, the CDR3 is TGTGCCAGCAGTTACCCCCCCGGGGTAAAGCAGTACTTC.

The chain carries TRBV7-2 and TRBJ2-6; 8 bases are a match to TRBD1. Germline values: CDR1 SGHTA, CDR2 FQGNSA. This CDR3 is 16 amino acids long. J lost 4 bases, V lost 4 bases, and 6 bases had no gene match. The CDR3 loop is CASSSDRGMGANVLTF. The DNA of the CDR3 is TGTGCCAGCAGCTCCGACAGGGGCATGGGGGCCAACGTCCTGACTTTC.

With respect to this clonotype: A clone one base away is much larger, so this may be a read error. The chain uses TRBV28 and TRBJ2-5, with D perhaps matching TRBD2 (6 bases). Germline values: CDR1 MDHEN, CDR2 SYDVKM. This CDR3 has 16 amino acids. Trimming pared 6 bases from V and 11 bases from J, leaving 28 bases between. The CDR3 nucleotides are TGTGCCAGCAGCTTCACGGAGGGTAGTTTTTATAATGAGCAGTACTTC. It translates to CASSFTEGSFYNEQYF.